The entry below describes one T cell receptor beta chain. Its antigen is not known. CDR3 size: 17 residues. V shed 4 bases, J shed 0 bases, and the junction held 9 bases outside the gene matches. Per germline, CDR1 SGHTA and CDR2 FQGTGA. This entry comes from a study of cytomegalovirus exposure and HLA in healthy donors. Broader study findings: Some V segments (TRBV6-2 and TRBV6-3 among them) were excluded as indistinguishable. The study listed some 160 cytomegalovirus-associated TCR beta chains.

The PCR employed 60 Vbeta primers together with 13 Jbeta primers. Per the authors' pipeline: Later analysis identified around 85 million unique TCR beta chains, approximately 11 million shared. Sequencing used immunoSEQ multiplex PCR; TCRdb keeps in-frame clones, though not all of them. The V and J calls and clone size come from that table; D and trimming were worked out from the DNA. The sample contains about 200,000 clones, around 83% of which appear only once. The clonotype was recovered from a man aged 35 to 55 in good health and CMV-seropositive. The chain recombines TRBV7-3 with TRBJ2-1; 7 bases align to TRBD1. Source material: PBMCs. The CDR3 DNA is TGTGCCAGCAGCTATGGGGACAGCCTTAGCTCCTACAATGAGCAGTTCTTC. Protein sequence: CASSYGDSLSSYNEQFF.